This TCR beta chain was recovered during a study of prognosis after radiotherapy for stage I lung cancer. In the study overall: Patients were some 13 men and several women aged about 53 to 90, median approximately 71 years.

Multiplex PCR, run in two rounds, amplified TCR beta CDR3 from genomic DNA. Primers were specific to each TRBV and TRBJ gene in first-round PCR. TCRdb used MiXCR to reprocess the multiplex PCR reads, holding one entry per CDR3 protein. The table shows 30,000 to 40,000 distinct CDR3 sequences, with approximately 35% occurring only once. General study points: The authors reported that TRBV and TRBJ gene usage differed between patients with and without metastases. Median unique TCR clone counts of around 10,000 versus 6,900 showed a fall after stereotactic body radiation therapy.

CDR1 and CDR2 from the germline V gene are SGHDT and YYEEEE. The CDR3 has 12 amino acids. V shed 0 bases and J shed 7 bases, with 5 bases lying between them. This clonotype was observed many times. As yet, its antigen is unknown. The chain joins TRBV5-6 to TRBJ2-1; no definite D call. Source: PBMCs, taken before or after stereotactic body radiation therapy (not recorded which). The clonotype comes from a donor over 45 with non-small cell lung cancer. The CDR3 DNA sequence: TGTGCCAGCAGCTTGGGCCGAAATGAGCAGTTCTTC. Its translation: CASSLGRNEQFF.